A single sample is the source of the 10 T cell receptor beta chains below, sequenced in a study of T cells in Graves' hyperthyroidism and ophthalmopathy. The source material, RNA transcripts, was used to amplify TCR beta CDR3 regions. HTBI primers drove first-round RT-PCR of the TCR CDR3. TCRdb reanalysed the multiplex PCR reads using MiXCR and keeps one entry per CDR3 protein. The sample yields 500,000 to 650,000 distinct CDR3 sequences, approximately 20% seen once. Sequencing input: blood. The source of these receptors is a man aged 35 to 55 with Graves' ophthalmopathy.

This clonotype was observed at least ten times. The chain carries TRBV12-3 or TRBV12-4 and TRBJ2-7; no firm D call. V lost 3 bases and J 0 bases, leaving 9 bases between the germline ends. The CDR3 has 14 residues. Here the CDR3 reads CASSFRHRSYEQYF. CDR3 coding DNA: TGTGCCAGCAGTTTCAGACACCGCTCCTACGAGCAGTACTTC.

The gene calls are TRBV25-1 and TRBJ1-3, with 7 positions matching TRBD1. After removal of 5 bases from V and 4 bases from J, the junction contained 8 bases not matched to a gene. The length of the CDR3 is 15 residues. Germline values: CDR1 MGHDK, CDR2 SYGVNS. DNA of the CDR3: TGTGCCAGCAGTCCAAACACAGGGGCCGGAAACACCATATATTTT. Translation: CASSPNTGAGNTIYF.

This chain connects TRBV6-1 to TRBJ2-3, with TRBD2 matching over 9 bases. The CDR3 consists of 15 residues. V lost 5 bases and J lost 6; bases outside the gene matches: 9. CDR1 is MNHNS, CDR2 SASEGT, per germline. The CDR3 DNA reads TGTGCCAGCAGTATGCTAGCGGGATCGGCGGATACGCAGTATTTT. It is translated as CASSMLAGSADTQYF.

This clonotype occurred a few times. V is TRBV12-3 or TRBV12-4 and J is TRBJ2-6, with a possible D match to TRBD1 (6 bases). Trimming shortened V by 6 bases and J by 4 bases, and 16 bases separated the two germline ends. The CDR3 is 16 residues long. Here the CDR3 reads CASSHTTGTGANVLTF. The CDR3 DNA reads TGTGCCAGCAGCCATACTACAGGGACAGGGGCCAACGTCCTGACTTTC.

This clonotype was detected a few times. The chain has TRBV6-2 or TRBV6-3 and TRBJ1-1; 8 nucleotides align to TRBD1. V lost 7 bases and J lost 0; bases outside the gene matches: 7. The V gene's germline CDR1 is MNHEY and CDR2 SVGEGT. CDR3 length equals 15 residues. The chain's CDR3 is CASNRGSHLNTEAFF. CDR3 in DNA: TGTGCCAGCAACAGGGGGAGTCATTTGAACACTGAAGCTTTCTTT.

Note on this clonotype: A much larger clone lies one base from this, so it may be a read error. This rearrangement joins TRBV6-1 to TRBJ1-2; a possible D gene is TRBD1 (6 bases). This CDR3 is 14 amino acids long. V was cut by 0 bases and J by 5 bases, with 10 bases left in between. Germline assignment: CDR1 MNHNS and CDR2 SASEGT. For the CDR3, the DNA is TGTGCCAGCAGTGAAGCCGGACAGTCTTATGGCTACACCTTC. Translating it yields CASSEAGQSYGYTF.

Comments on this clonotype: A single base is all that separates this from a far larger clone, so a read error is likely. This chain uses TRBV5-6 with TRBJ1-5, with TRBD1 matching over 7 bases. The germline gives CDR1 SGHDT, CDR2 YYEEEE. V was clipped by 3 bases and J by 4 bases; unmatched bases: 4. This CDR3 comprises 14 residues. The CDR3 loop is CASSSGGGNQPQHF. As DNA, the CDR3 is TGTGCCAGCAGCTCAGGGGGAGGGAATCAGCCCCAGCATTTT.

On this clonotype: With a much larger clone just one base away, this may be a read error. This chain connects TRBV10-1 to TRBJ1-5; tentative D call: TRBD1 (5 bases). Looked up from germline, CDR1 is WNHNN and CDR2 is SYGVQD (reference sequence). The CDR3 is made up of 14 amino acids. The CDR3 DNA reads TGCGCCAGCAGTGAGGGGGGATTCAATCATCCCCAGCATTTT. Protein: CASSEGGFNHPQHF.

As for this clonotype: This clone may be a read error of a much larger clone one base away. The gene calls are TRBV30 and TRBJ1-4; D is perhaps TRBD1 (6 bases). This CDR3 is 12 amino acids long. Germline V gene sequence: CDR1 GTSNPN, CDR2 SVGIG (reference sequence). Written as DNA, the CDR3 is TGTGCCTGGAGTGGGGACAATGAAAAACTGTCTTTT. Its protein product is CAWSGDNEKLSF.

This clonotype was picked up a small number of times. The chain uses TRBV12-3 or TRBV12-4 and TRBJ1-2, with a possible D match to TRBD1 (5 bases). This CDR3 spans 15 amino acids. V lost 5 bases, J lost 2 bases, and 15 bases lay in between. The CDR3 region is CASSLGFRENYGYTF. The DNA for the CDR3 is TGTGCCAGCAGTCTTGGGTTCAGGGAAAACTATGGCTACACCTTC.